This T cell receptor (beta chain) is drawn from a study of vaccination and CD4 T cells after COVID-19 (dated by TCRdb to the early 2020s). About the study as a whole: Convalescent patients had a positive SARS-CoV-2 result on nasal swab PCR, and of these patients, several had mild disease and one had severe disease. The convalescent cohort comprised six males and four females, including two Hispanic individuals, seven Caucasians, two Asians and one multiracial person. Participants received two doses of either the Pfizer-BioNTech BNT162b2 vaccine (n=8) or the Moderna mRNA-1273 vaccine (n=2). Post-COVID blood samples were collected from convalescent patients a median of about 92 days after diagnosis, with a range of roughly 35 to 161 days. The time from the second vaccine dose to post-vaccine blood sampling had a median of roughly 70 days and ranged from 14 to 241 days. A few convalescent patients were sampled both early after vaccination (day 14) and late after vaccination (days 161 to 241). Overlapping spike peptide pools from SARS-CoV-2 and from the common cold coronaviruses HCoV-NL63, HCoV-OC43 and HCoV-229E were used as culture stimuli. Control cultures used a CEFX viral epitope pool as positive control, an HIV-1 Nef peptide pool as negative control, or no peptide. In roughly eleven COVID-19 convalescent patients and several infection-naive healthy vaccine recipients, the spike-specific CD4+ TCR repertoire before mRNA vaccination was compared with the repertoire after mRNA vaccination. What the work shows at the level of the full study, not this receptor alone: Of the vaccine-specific clones found in convalescent patients, nearly all (304 of 307) were mono-reactive for SARS-CoV-2 spike instead of being cross-reactive with common cold coronaviruses. In convalescent patients, a median about 86% of post-vaccine SARS-CoV-2-reactive clones were detected only after vaccination, and vaccine-specific priming was suggested by this finding. An increase in the median number of SARS-CoV-2-reactive clonotypes from 20 to 25 after infection to 38 after vaccination was observed, but the change was not found to be significant. Relatively few convalescent patients were included in the study, and early timepoints after natural infection were not analyzed.

Unmatched junction bases come to 7, with V trimmed by 1 base and J by 5 bases. The CDR1 and CDR2 encoded by the germline V gene (reference sequence) are LNHDA and SQIVND. The CDR3 spans 17 residues, from the cysteine through the phenylalanine. CDR3 DNA only is kept here, 51 bases in frame from base 1. Receptor amplification or capture employed PCR. DNA from cultured CD4+ T cells underwent TCR sequencing with the Oncomine TCR Beta short-read assay at the Johns Hopkins FTIC core. The QIAamp micro DNA kit was used to extract genomic DNA from the cultured CD4+ T cells. Oncomine TCR Beta libraries made from cultured CD4+ T cells were pooled using unique dual indexes and sequenced on an Illumina iSeq 100. For the original study's pipeline: Non-productive sequences were filtered out, and CDR3s that did not start with C, did not end with F or W, or were shorter than 7 amino acids were discarded. Antigen-specific clonotypes were identified using the MANAFEST web application through comparison of peptide-stimulated wells with reference and other culture wells. An FDR below 0.05, an odds ratio above 5, and a productive frequency above 0.1% in at least two of three replicate wells were required for clones to be considered positive. A clonotype counted as cross-reactive if it showed significant expansion both in the SARS-CoV-2 spike wells and in at least one common cold coronavirus spike condition. CDR3 homology was assessed with Levenshtein distances (stringdist) and unrooted phylogenetic trees (ape) in R version 3.6.1. The public sequencing data were trimmed at Q25 with fastp and processed into clonotypes with MiXCR by TCRdb, which kept only in-frame beta chains. Rows merge per CDR3 protein into single entries with the most common DNA and genes. Here the V and J calls rest on TCRdb's processing, not on the authors' analysis. The sample includes 25,000 to 30,000 distinct CDR3 sequences, with about 40% observed a single time. The ten top clones hold 5.2% of the sample.

The time point label, as the study defines it: late sampling 161 to 241 days after vaccination in a few convalescent patients. Interpreted using the paper, the treatment or condition label stands for: approximately nine-day PBMC culture with coronavirus spike peptide pools or control peptides (ViraFEST assay). To expand antigen-specific T cells with peptide pools and then pick out the expanded clonotypes through TCR sequencing, the study relied on the ViraFEST assay. The convalescent patients' positive SARS-CoV-2 PCR tests fell between March and December 2020, which was before the Alpha, Beta and Delta variants emerged in the United States. PBMCs were cultured at 1.5 million to 2.5 million per well in IMDM supplemented with approximately 5.3% human AB serum and roughly 10 IU/ml IL-2, with roughly 10 ug/ml peptide pools added. Half of the culture medium was replaced with fresh IL-2-containing medium on days 3 and 7. Once the cells had been in culture for less than 12 days, the EasySep CD4+ T cell isolation kit was used to isolate CD4+ T cells by negative selection. Ficoll-Paque Plus gradient centrifugation was used to isolate PBMCs from whole blood, and the isolated PBMCs were then either used fresh or cryopreserved at -140C. Triplicate wells were generally used for each culture condition.

A word on this clonotype: What this receptor recognizes is not known. No base qualities exist here, and no much larger clone lies one base off it.

This clonotype was sampled from a human donor who had recovered from COVID-19. Specimen: CD4+ T cells from blood, cultured in vitro, collected about 7 months after SARS-CoV-2 vaccination. The rearrangement joined TRBV19 to TRBJ2-1; the junction holds 11 bases that match TRBD2. The bases read TGTGCCAGTAGTATAGCGGGGCGACTAGCGGGACACAATGAGCAGTTCTTC. It is translated as CASSIAGRLAGHNEQFF.